A selection of T cell receptor beta chains follows, all from one sample in a study of blood T cells in healthy people across ages. Via MiXCR, TCRdb re-called the 5' RACE reads, giving one row per CDR3 protein. This sample has approximately 400,000 distinct CDR3 sequences, with 45% to 65% found just once. What was sequenced was blood. The receptors derive from a man aged 60 to 75 in good health. CDR3s include the opening cysteine and the closing phenylalanine or tryptophan. A D gene is named only where the DNA matches it firmly. The listing skips clone size in some rows; elsewhere it reads once, few, many or a size class.

>TRBJ1-2|.|TRBV10-3|.
TGTGCCATCAGTGAGGAGGGCTATGGCTACACCTTC
CAISEEGYGYTF
>TRBJ2-5|few|TRBV7-6|.
TGTGCCAGCAGCGCCAGGCCTAGCGTACAGACCCAGTACTTC
CASSARPSVQTQYF
>TRBJ1-5|.|TRBV10-3|.
TGTGCCATCAGCGAACTCCCCGATAGCAATCAGCCCCAGCATTTT
CAISELPDSNQPQHF
>TRBJ2-7|many|TRBV7-8|.
TGTGCCAGCAGCTTAAGGGAACCCGGGTCCTACAATGAGCAGTACTTC
CASSLREPGSYNEQYF
>TRBJ1-2|once|TRBV7-2|.
TGTGCCAGCAGCTCATATAGGACAGCGGATGGCTACACCTTC
CASSSYRTADGYTF
>TRBJ2-1|.|TRBV7-8|.
TGTGCCAGCAGCTTTCAGGGCCGAGGCACTGAGCAGTTCTTC
CASSFQGRGTEQFF
>TRBJ1-6|.|TRBV20-1|.
TGCAGTGCTAGAGCAGTTAGCGCCTATAATTCACCCCTCCACTTT
CSARAVSAYNSPLHF
>TRBJ2-1|.|TRBV7-2|TRBD1
TGTGCCAGCAGCTTCGGGACAGTATCCTACAATGAGCAGTTCTTC
CASSFGTVSYNEQFF
>TRBJ1-2|once|TRBV27|TRBD1
TGTGCCAGCAGGGGGACAGGGGGCCCGGCAAGGTCGGTCTACACCTTC
CASRGTGGPARSVYTF
>TRBJ2-7|.|TRBV7-2|.
TGTGCCAGCAGTACGCCGGGACGGAGCGAGCAGTACTTC
CASSTPGRSEQYF
>TRBJ2-1|.|TRBV6-6|.
TGTGCCAGCAGTTACCGGCCTAGAGAGTTGGATGAGCAGTTCTTC
CASSYRPRELDEQFF
>TRBJ2-1|.|TRBV6-2/TRBV6-3|TRBD2
TGTGCCAGCAGGGATCCTGGGACTAGCGGGATGAAGGGGCAGTTCTTC
CASRDPGTSGMKGQFF
>TRBJ1-5|few|TRBV28|.
TGTGCCAGCGAAGGGGTAAACAATCAGCCCCAGCATTTT
CASEGVNNQPQHF
>TRBJ2-1|once|TRBV15|TRBD1
TGTGCCACCAGCCCGGGACAGGGGAAAAACAATGAGCAGTTCTTC
CATSPGQGKNNEQFF
>TRBJ1-4|.|TRBV20-1|TRBD1
TGCAGTGTCATCGGGGCCGACAGGGGCTCTGAAAAACTGTTTTTT
CSVIGADRGSEKLFF
>TRBJ2-7|.|TRBV10-3|.
TGTGCCATCAGTGGAGGGGAGTTAGGCTACGAGCAGTACTTC
CAISGGELGYEQYF
>TRBJ2-7|.|TRBV20-1|TRBD2
TGCAGTGCTAGAGATGCCGGGAGGGGGTACAATGAGCAGTACTTC
CSARDAGRGYNEQYF
>TRBJ2-3|.|TRBV5-1|.
TGCGCCAGCAGCCAACGAACAAGACTAAACACAGATACGCAGTATTTT
CASSQRTRLNTDTQYF
>TRBJ2-7|few|TRBV20-1|.
TGCAGTGCTAGATCTAGCTCCTACGAGCAGTACTTC
CSARSSSYEQYF
>TRBJ2-3|.|TRBV4-1|.
TGCGCCAGCAGCCAAGATGAAGGGTCTTTAGTAACAGATACGCAGTATTTT
CASSQDEGSLVTDTQYF
>TRBJ2-7|.|TRBV7-2|TRBD2
TGTGCCAGCAGCTTAGGGGGACTAGCAGAAGAGCAGTACTTC
CASSLGGLAEEQYF
>TRBJ2-1|.|TRBV30|.
TGTGCCTGGAGTGTAAAGGGCCAGACTCAAGAGACCCAGTTCTTC
CAWSVKGQTQETQFF
>TRBJ2-3|.|TRBV12-3/TRBV12-4|.
TGTGCCAGCAAGACCGCGGGGCCCACTAGCACAGATACGCAGTATTTT
CASKTAGPTSTDTQYF
>TRBJ1-5|.|TRBV15|.
TGTGCCACCAGCAGAGATATGGGTTCTCAGCCCCAGCATTTT
CATSRDMGSQPQHF
>TRBJ2-7|.|TRBV12-3/TRBV12-4|.
TGTGCCAGCAGTCTAAGAATCTACGAGCAGTACTTC
CASSLRIYEQYF
>TRBJ1-1|.|TRBV20-1|.
TGCAGTGCTACTGAAGGAGACACTGAAGCTTTCTTT
CSATEGDTEAFF
>TRBJ2-7|.|TRBV12-5|TRBD2
TGTGCTAGTGGTCCGGACCTGGGGGGGATTCACGAGCAGTACTTC
CASGPDLGGIHEQYF
>TRBJ2-7|.|TRBV29-1|TRBD1
TGCAGCGTATCCCGGGACAGATACGAGCAGTACTTC
CSVSRDRYEQYF
>TRBJ2-5|few|TRBV5-1|.
TGCGCCAGCAGCTTGGCTGGGCGGGATGATGAGACCCAGTACTTC
CASSLAGRDDETQYF
>TRBJ2-5|many|TRBV7-2|TRBD2
TGTGCCAGCAGCTCAGAGATAGCGGGGAGTTGGAAGACCCAGTACTTC
CASSSEIAGSWKTQYF
>TRBJ2-7|.|TRBV2|.
TGTACCAGCAGTGGGGCCAGACAGTCCGAGCAGTACTTC
CTSSGARQSEQYF
>TRBJ2-7|.|TRBV11-2|.
TGTGCCAGCAGCTTAGTTTCAGGCTCCTACAATGAGCAGTACTTC
CASSLVSGSYNEQYF
>TRBJ2-1|.|TRBV12-3/TRBV12-4|.
TGTGCCAGCAGTTTAGCAGGAAGCAGCGTAGGCAATGAGCAGTTCTTC
CASSLAGSSVGNEQFF
>TRBJ2-3|.|TRBV5-1|.
TGCGCCAGCAGGTCTAGCACAGATACGCAGTATTTT
CASRSSTDTQYF
>TRBJ2-7|.|TRBV5-4|TRBD1
TGTGCCAGCAGCCCACAGGGGGCGCCGGGAAACGAGCAGTACTTC
CASSPQGAPGNEQYF
>TRBJ2-7|.|TRBV10-3|TRBD2
TGTGCCAACGGAGCGGGGTCCTACGAGCAGTACTTC
CANGAGSYEQYF
>TRBJ1-4|.|TRBV7-2|.
TGTGCCAGCAGCTTCCGGGACGAGAGTGAACTGTTTTTT
CASSFRDESELFF
>TRBJ2-7|.|TRBV7-3|.
TGTGCCAGCAGCTCCGGACCTAGGGTGGGAGAGCAGTACTTC
CASSSGPRVGEQYF
>TRBJ1-5|few|TRBV6-1|.
TGTGCCAGCAGTGAAGCGGGAGGTTACAATCAGCCCCAGCATTTT
CASSEAGGYNQPQHF
>TRBJ2-3|.|TRBV6-1|.
TGCGCCAGCAGTGAAGCCCCCGGACTCCCAGATACGCAGTATTTT
CASSEAPGLPDTQYF
>TRBJ2-3|.|TRBV20-1|.
TGCAGTGCTTCCACACCGGGACTCCGCACAGATACGCAGTATTTT
CSASTPGLRTDTQYF
>TRBJ2-1|once|TRBV15|.
TGTGCCACCAGCAGAGGGGGTCCCCTCTCCTACAATGAGCAGTTCTTC
CATSRGGPLSYNEQFF
>TRBJ1-2|once|TRBV6-1|.
TGTGCCAGCAGTGAAGTTAGCACAGGGACCTATGGCTACACCTTC
CASSEVSTGTYGYTF
>TRBJ2-6|few|TRBV7-8|.
TGTGCCAGCAGCTTAAGTGGCGTATCTGGGGCCAACGTCCTGACTTTC
CASSLSGVSGANVLTF
>TRBJ2-7|.|TRBV20-1|TRBD1
TGCAGTGCAAATCAACCGGGACAGGGGACCTACGAGCAGTACTTC
CSANQPGQGTYEQYF
>TRBJ1-2|.|TRBV3-1|TRBD1
TGTGCCAGCAGCCGGACAGGGGGTGACTATGGCTACACCTTC
CASSRTGGDYGYTF
>TRBJ1-1|few|TRBV5-1|.
TGCGCCAGCAGCCCCCTCGCCCTGAACACTGAAGCTTTCTTT
CASSPLALNTEAFF
>TRBJ1-6|.|TRBV3-1|.
TGTGCCAGCAGCCCCCCCCTACAGAGCTCCTATAATTCACCCCTCCACTTT
CASSPPLQSSYNSPLHF
>TRBJ1-1|.|TRBV28|.
TGTGCCAGCAGTTTGGCGGCTTATGAAGCTTTCTTT
CASSLAAYEAFF
>TRBJ2-2|.|TRBV7-3|TRBD2
TGTGCCAGCCAGCGGGAACGGATCACCGGGGAGCTGTTTTTT
CASQRERITGELFF
>TRBJ2-7|few|TRBV5-6|.
TGTGCCAGCAGCTTGTTGCAGGGCTACGAGCAGTACTTC
CASSLLQGYEQYF
>TRBJ2-7|few|TRBV9|.
TGTGCCAGCAGCGCAGGATCCGGGGCCTACGAGCAGTACTTC
CASSAGSGAYEQYF
>TRBJ2-7|.|TRBV12-3/TRBV12-4|.
TGTGCCAGCAGAAGCACAGTGGGTACTCACGAGCAGTACTTC
CASRSTVGTHEQYF
>TRBJ1-1|.|TRBV2|.
TGTGCCAGCGTCCAACGGCAGCCGTGGGACACTGAAGCTTTCTTT
CASVQRQPWDTEAFF
>TRBJ2-4|many|TRBV15|TRBD2
TGTGCCACCAAACCGACTAGCGGGGGGCCAAACATTCAGTACTTC
CATKPTSGGPNIQYF